A single sample gave rise to the 8 T cell receptor beta chains below, sequenced in a study of T cells expressing NK-cell markers. TCRdb re-called the 5' RACE reads, yielding one record per CDR3 amino acid sequence without DNA. The sample has about 440,000 distinct CDR3 sequences. Sequencing used blood T cells: a sorted CD56 or NKG2C T cell subset, CD4+ or CD8+ T cells, or bulk PBMC T cells (not recorded which). The receptor set was obtained from a woman between 18 and 70 years old in good health.

The genes are TRBV5-1 and TRBJ2-3; the D gene TCRdb calls, TRBD2, cannot be checked with no DNA. The germline V gene has CDR1 SGHRS and CDR2 YFSETQ. This CDR3 spans 14 amino acids. CDR3 in amino acids: CASSLVGGLDTQYF.

V and J are TRBV20-1 and TRBJ2-5. Germline CDR1 reads DFQATT; CDR2 reads SNEGSKA (reference sequence). The length of the CDR3 is 11 residues. Here the CDR3 reads CSASADETQYF.

This rearrangement joins TRBV20-1 to TRBJ2-5. The CDR3 has 14 residues. From germline, CDR1 is DFQATT and CDR2 SNEGSKA (reference sequence). This chain's CDR3 is CSARGRVRSETQYF.

The genes are TRBV20-1 and TRBJ2-4. The germline V gene encodes CDR1 DFQATT and CDR2 SNEGSKA (reference sequence). This CDR3 contains 14 residues. CDR3 amino acids: CSARAYIAKNIQYF.

The V call is TRBV12-3 or TRBV12-4, the J call TRBJ2-5; TCRdb lists TRBD1, though no DNA is available to test this call. This CDR3 comprises 13 residues. The CDR3 sequence is CASSPDLMETQYF.

The rearrangement uses TRBV4-2 and TRBJ2-1; TCRdb returns TRBD1, unconfirmable since there is no DNA. Germline values: CDR1 LGHNA, CDR2 YNFKEQ. This CDR3 spans 15 amino acids. CDR3 sequence reads: CASSQGGSGWDEQFF.

The chain links TRBV14 to TRBJ2-5; TCRdb's D call of TRBD2 is untestable without DNA. This CDR3 comprises 14 residues. Germline CDR1 reads SGHDN; CDR2 reads FVKESK. CDR3 amino acids: CASSQGDYAQTQYF.

The V call is TRBV20-1, the J call TRBJ2-1; checking the TCRdb D call of TRBD2 is not possible without DNA. In germline, CDR1 is DFQATT, CDR2 SNEGSKA (reference sequence). The CDR3 totals 18 residues. The chain's CDR3 is CSARGGTSGTTGYNEQFF.